A selection of T cell receptor beta chains follows, all from one sample in a study of beta chain features in type 1 diabetes. The protocol was immunoSEQ multiplex PCR, while the TCRdb copy is restricted to in-frame clones and leaves out a portion. This sample carries some 63,000 clones, approximately 59% of them seen once, and the ten largest clones take over 2%. The sequenced sample consisted of Tregs from blood. The receptor source for this set is a woman under 30 in good health. Each CDR3 is given without its conserved first and last residue.

TRBV18	TRBJ2-5	ASSPSWTSGLETQY
TRBV29-1	TRBJ2-2	SVDRGNTGELF
TRBV18	TRBJ1-2	ASSPPQILYGYT
TRBV25-1	TRBJ1-5	ASSGHPDQPQH
TRBV5-4	TRBJ1-2	ASSPKRGRGHGYT
TRBV7-2	TRBJ2-2	ASSLIRGRYTGELF
TRBV6-5	TRBJ1-1	ASKGQGNTEAF
TRBV5-1	TRBJ1-5	ASSLLGAGNQPQH
TRBV6-6	TRBJ2-3	ASRDRRFTDTQY
TRBV10-3	TRBJ1-1	AISVDRDTEAF
TRBV18	TRBJ2-5	ASSPGQGGETQY
TRBV7-2	TRBJ1-1	ASSRTGTGATEAF
TRBV15	TRBJ1-3	ATSRGGGSGNTIY
TRBV6-6	TRBJ1-1	AARFRGQDTEAF
TRBV30	TRBJ1-1	AWSPGTGGETEAF
TRBV5-5	TRBJ1-2	ASSLSTGANYGYT
TRBV5-4	TRBJ1-2	ASSWGNRQGFGYGYT
TRBV29-1	TRBJ1-1	SVARNTEAF
TRBV6-1	TRBJ1-1	ASSLTGDGTEAF
TRBV7-9	TRBJ2-5	ASSDLGGYQETQY
TRBV20-1	TRBJ1-2	SARIVEGYT
TRBV19	TRBJ1-1	ASMSIPGQENTEAF
TRBV5-1	TRBJ2-5	ASSMGSGETQY
TRBV5-1	TRBJ1-2	ASSVQGGADGYT
TRBV29-1	TRBJ1-5	SFTRGSNQPQH
TRBV10-3	TRBJ2-2	ATSTGTGIIAGELF
TRBV7-6	TRBJ2-3	ASSPFDTQY
TRBV5-1	TRBJ2-3	ASSEDSSTDTQY
TRBV7-2	TRBJ2-1	ASSQLPGDRGGYEQF
TRBV4-1	TRBJ2-1	ASSRSTGTGGGEQF
TRBV9	TRBJ2-5	ASSVAGAEWETQY
TRBV11-2	TRBJ2-4	ASSLGGGVDIQY
TRBV5-4	TRBJ2-3	ASSLKSGVTDTQY
TRBV10-2	TRBJ1-1	ASSPGQGVTEAF
TRBV6-5	TRBJ1-1	ASSGTPNTEAF
TRBV5-6	TRBJ2-7	ASSFRTGWDEQY
TRBV5-1	TRBJ2-7	ASSLGSGYEQY
TRBV19	TRBJ1-2	ASSTGQGAAYGYT
TRBV30	TRBJ1-2	ASLLYGYT
TRBV18	TRBJ2-7	ASSPEAYEQY
TRBV11-1	TRBJ1-3	ASSRTDSRSGNTIY
TRBV5-1	TRBJ2-2	ASSLGHSNTGELF
TRBV6-5	TRBJ2-5	ASSYSQRETQY
TRBV7-8	TRBJ1-1	ASSPLGQGGTEAF
TRBV7-8	TRBJ2-5	ASSLHSQETQY
TRBV5-1	TRBJ2-1	ASSQSGIYYNEQF
TRBV29-1	TRBJ2-1	SVEDLLNEQF
TRBV14	TRBJ2-2	ASTQRMSSGGRIGELF
TRBV5-1	TRBJ1-4	ASSPSATGEDEKLF
TRBV15	TRBJ2-1	ATSLDRAPSNEQF
TRBV5-4	TRBJ2-3	ASSLSRQGTDTQY